Listed below are T cell receptor beta chains from one sample, sequenced in a study of patients and donors after allogeneic stem cell transplantation. TCRdb itself ran the RT-PCR reads through MiXCR, one entry per CDR3 protein. The profile shows 150,000 to 200,000 distinct CDR3 sequences, less than 45% of them singletons. The specimen sequenced was blood, either unsorted or a sorted T cell fraction (not recorded which). These receptors all come from a human donor who was either an allogeneic HSCT recipient or a stem cell or donor lymphocyte infusion donor (not recorded which). It is not recorded whose cells these are; they may come from a transplant donor. CDR3s leave out the opening cysteine and the closing phenylalanine or tryptophan. Clone size is shown for a subset of rows, as once, few, many or a class of expanded clone.

size | V | length | CDR3
- | TRBV7-8 | 14 | ASSIREVTTNEKLF
few | TRBV6-5 | 10 | ASSYSGSPLH
- | TRBV15 | 17 | ATSRRSSGESSYNSPLH
- | TRBV5-6 | 11 | ASSWRRPGELF
few | TRBV5-6 | 12 | ASSFGTGGEKLF
- | TRBV7-3 | 15 | ASSLIASPPGANEQF
- | TRBV6-6 | 11 | ASSNRGQDGYT
few | TRBV29-1 | 10 | SVEGDSYEQY
once | TRBV15 | 12 | ATSRLPSTDTQY
- | TRBV12-3/TRBV12-4 | 17 | ASSPSHRVGETSTDTQY
once | TRBV12-3/TRBV12-4 | 8 | ATGGDEQY
few | TRBV6-1 | 11 | ASSDGQAQPQH
- | TRBV28 | 13 | ASSLGTGGIDEQY
few | TRBV29-1 | 12 | SVSGQGIYNEQF
- | TRBV24-1 | 13 | ATSDLTRGNTEAF
many | TRBV6-5 | 13 | ASSYTRLAGGEQY
many | TRBV29-1 | 10 | SVGQGDTEAF
few | TRBV5-6 | 12 | ASSLAGRVDEAF
- | TRBV5-1 | 13 | ASSLEGRGGEKLF
many | TRBV7-9 | 12 | ASSLGGTNTEAF
- | TRBV12-3/TRBV12-4 | 12 | ASSLLAGTYEQY
- | TRBV30 | 13 | AWSQRGSRGQKLF
- | TRBV6-6 | 14 | ASSPRGEGMGNEQF
- | TRBV12-3/TRBV12-4 | 13 | ASSLDTGAGNEQF
- | TRBV29-1 | 10 | SAGTGNTEAF
few | TRBV10-3 | 11 | AISEKVVRELF
few | TRBV6-5 | 14 | ASSSLYGQGDYGYT
few | TRBV4-3 | 11 | ASSPGLPLEQY
few | TRBV12-3/TRBV12-4 | 10 | ASSLPGFEAF
- | TRBV2 | 12 | ASGMIASGNTIY
- | TRBV4-3 | 13 | ASSQDTDSGNEQF
- | TRBV9 | 12 | ASSVAAGSGGYT
few | TRBV12-3/TRBV12-4 | 10 | ASSLADNEQF
few | TRBV6-5 | 15 | ASSYGGIGATNEKLF
- | TRBV6-6 | 13 | ASSLPGTGVYEQY
- | TRBV19 | 12 | ASSKTTGLNEQF
- | TRBV4-2 | 16 | ASSQDQEVSSYNSPLH
- | TRBV6-5 | 10 | ASSITGTEAF
once | TRBV19 | 13 | ASRPSGSDTGELF
- | TRBV14 | 15 | ASSPGTSGRRADTQY
few | TRBV7-8 | 11 | ASSPRWDQPQH
- | TRBV7-2 | 12 | ASSLTGSREKLF
- | TRBV7-9 | 11 | ASSSGKGNTIY
few | TRBV6-5 | 12 | ASTKQGASTEAF
few | TRBV10-3 | 13 | AISDVAGDSYEQY
- | TRBV5-6 | 14 | ASSSLGGRWGAEAF
few | TRBV9 | 12 | ASSVRDRPYGYT